These 30 T cell receptor beta chains share one sample of origin, sequenced in a study of T cell responses to AZD1222 COVID-19 vaccine. Method: immunoSEQ multiplex PCR; TCRdb's copy keeps in-frame clones and lacks some. The table includes 150,000 to 200,000 clones, around 87% detected once. The sample here was peripheral blood, taken on day 0 of MenACWY control vaccination. The source of these receptors is an adult in good health.

V usage is TRBV5-8 and J usage is TRBJ1-2; 9 bases align to TRBD1. CDR1 SGHTS and CDR2 YDEGEE come from the germline V gene. The CDR3 totals 13 residues. J was trimmed by 8 bases and V by 3 bases; bases with no gene match: 5. This CDR3 reads CASSSGQGTGYTF. The DNA for the CDR3 is TGTGCCAGCAGCTCGGGACAGGGTACCGGCTACACCTTC.

This chain connects TRBV13 to TRBJ2-7; possibly TRBD1 for D (5 bases). Trimming took 3 bases from V and 0 from J, leaving 9 bases between them. Germline loops: CDR1 PRHDT, CDR2 FYEKMQ (reference sequence). The CDR3 is made up of 14 amino acids. CDR3 coding DNA: TGTGCCAGCAGCTTGACAGCTAGCTCCTACGAGCAGTACTTC. It yields the protein CASSLTASSYEQYF.

The V and J genes are TRBV6-5 and TRBJ1-5, with 8 bases fitting TRBD1. The CDR3 has 14 amino acids. J gave up 2 bases and V 6 bases, and 3 bases lay outside the gene matches. CDR1 MNHEY and CDR2 SVGAGI come from the germline V gene. In DNA form, the CDR3 reads TGTGCCAGCAGCCCGGGACAGGGCAATCAGCCCCAGCATTTT. As protein: CASSPGQGNQPQHF.

The rearrangement links TRBV12-3 or TRBV12-4 to TRBJ2-6; tentative D call: TRBD2 (5 bases). The CDR3 loop spans 12 amino acids. V lost 6 bases and J lost 11, with 11 bases in between. The CDR3, as DNA: TGTGCCAGCAGCCGGGATAGCGACGTCCTGACTTTC. This gives the protein CASSRDSDVLTF.

The J gene is TRBJ1-2, the V gene TRBV5-1; D possibly corresponds to TRBD1 (5 bases). Germline values: CDR1 SGHRS, CDR2 YFSETQ. Trimming took off 1 base at V and 10 bases at J, with 17 bases between the two ends. This CDR3 region has 14 residues. The CDR3 reads CASSLIGTQGDYTF. For the CDR3, the DNA is TGCGCCAGCAGCTTGATAGGGACCCAAGGAGACTACACCTTC.

V usage is TRBV15 and J usage is TRBJ2-4; the match to TRBD1 covers 11 bases. Trimming removed 3 bases from V and 5 bases from J; junction bases left unmatched: 6. Germline V gene lookup returns CDR1 LNHNV and CDR2 YYDKDF (reference sequence). The CDR3 is 16 amino acids. Here the CDR3 reads CATSRFGQGAQNIQYF. The CDR3 coding sequence is TGTGCCACCAGCAGGTTTGGACAGGGGGCCCAAAACATTCAGTACTTC.

The chain recombines TRBV5-6 with TRBJ2-5, with D unclear. The germline CDR1 and CDR2 sequences are SGHDT and YYEEEE. The CDR3 length is 12 residues. V was clipped by 3 bases and J by 2 bases, with 5 bases between them. The CDR3 region has the DNA TGTGCCAGCAGCTACGGACAAGAGACCCAGTACTTC. It translates to CASSYGQETQYF.

For the CDR3, the DNA is TGCGCCAGCAGCTGGAGCGGGAGGGCCCCGAGGGATGAGCAGTTCTTC. It specifies CASSWSGRAPRDEQFF. V usage is TRBV5-1 and J usage is TRBJ2-1, with 10 nucleotides matching TRBD2. This CDR3 is built from 16 residues. J gave up 8 bases and V 3 bases, and 11 bases lay outside the gene matches. In germline, CDR1 is SGHRS, CDR2 YFSETQ.

The chain couples TRBV6-2 or TRBV6-3 to TRBJ1-5, with unresolved D. Germline V gives CDR1 MNHEY, CDR2 SVGEGT. V was clipped by 5 bases and J by 2 bases, with 16 bases between them. This CDR3 has 16 residues. CDR3 sequence reads: CASSLPSGPRNQPQHF. CDR3 sequence (DNA): TGTGCCAGCAGTCTACCGTCCGGGCCACGCAATCAGCCCCAGCATTTT.

The gene calls are TRBV27 and TRBJ2-3, with TRBD1 as a possible D gene (5 bases). Germline values: CDR1 MNHEY, CDR2 SMNVEV (reference sequence). The CDR3 runs to 13 residues. V was trimmed by 8 bases and J by 0 bases, leaving 9 bases between them. This chain's CDR3 is CASQAGSTDTQYF. CDR3 bases: TGTGCCAGCCAGGCAGGGAGCACAGATACGCAGTATTTT.

The V and J genes are TRBV28 and TRBJ2-7; 9 bases map to TRBD1. Trimming took 5 bases from V and 0 from J; bases not matched to a gene: 2. Per the germline V gene, CDR1 is MDHEN and CDR2 is SYDVKM. CDR3 length equals 14 residues. CDR3 coding DNA: TGTGCCAGCAGTGAGACAGGGGGCTCCTACGAGCAGTACTTC. It specifies CASSETGGSYEQYF.

The rearrangement links TRBV29-1 to TRBJ1-1, with D uncertain. Germline CDR1 is SQVTM and CDR2 is ANQGSEA. The CDR3 contains 12 residues. V dropped 2 bases and J dropped 1 base, with 5 bases sitting between them. CDR3 DNA: TGCAGCGTTGAATCGGGGAACACTGAAGCTTTCTTT. Its protein is CSVESGNTEAFF.

The chain links TRBV6-2 or TRBV6-3 to TRBJ1-5, with D hard to call. This CDR3 spans 14 amino acids. Looked up from germline, CDR1 is MNHEY and CDR2 is SVGEGT. Deletions cut 2 bases from V and 4 bases from J, with 9 bases between. CDR3 residues: CASSYEGVNQPQHF. CDR3 coding DNA: TGTGCCAGCAGTTACGAGGGCGTAAATCAGCCCCAGCATTTT.

The chain employs TRBV4-3 and TRBJ2-6; D might be TRBD1 (5 bases). The CDR3 totals 17 residues. Germline lookup yields CDR1 LGHNA and CDR2 YSLEER. V was trimmed by 2 bases and J by 0 bases, leaving 11 bases between them. For the CDR3, the DNA is TGCGCCAGCAGCCAACAGGGCCCTCCCTCTGGGGCCAACGTCCTGACTTTC. This gives the protein CASSQQGPPSGANVLTF.

The chain is built from TRBV7-9 and TRBJ2-1, with TRBD1 matching 8 bases. Germline V CDR1 and CDR2: SEHNR, FQNEAQ (reference sequence). V shed 5 bases, J shed 9 bases, and the junction held 6 bases outside the gene matches. This CDR3 has 13 residues. CDR3 sequence reads: CASSPNRGSEQFF. CDR3 bases: TGTGCCAGCAGCCCGAACAGGGGGAGTGAGCAGTTCTTC.

Only one count was recorded for this clone. The rearrangement joins TRBV5-1 to TRBJ2-7; TRBD1 might be the D (6 bases). Trimming stripped 4 bases from V and 7 bases from J, with 18 bases between. The CDR3 length is 14 residues. Per the germline V gene, CDR1 is SGHRS and CDR2 is YFSETQ. The CDR3 nucleotides are TGCGCCAGCAGCGAAAGACAGGCGTATGGGGAGCAGTACTTC. Translation gives CASSERQAYGEQYF.

The chain is built from TRBV18 and TRBJ2-7, with D perhaps TRBD1 or TRBD2 (6 bases each). The germline gives CDR1 KGHSH, CDR2 LQKENI. The V end lost 2 bases, the J end lost 3 bases, and 17 bases lay between the germline ends. This CDR3 has 16 residues. CDR3: CASSPGVGGPLYEQYF. CDR3 nucleotides: TGTGCCAGCTCACCAGGGGTGGGGGGCCCCCTCTACGAGCAGTACTTC.

In its sample, this clone was seen once. The chain joins TRBV13 to TRBJ1-3; possibly TRBD1 for D (5 bases). V lost 4 bases, J lost 0 bases, and 10 bases lay in between. Germline CDR1 is PRHDT and CDR2 is FYEKMQ (reference sequence). This CDR3 has 15 residues. The CDR3 nucleotides are TGTGCCAGCAGCTCCTCAGGGTTCTCTGGAAACACCATATATTTT. The encoded protein is CASSSSGFSGNTIYF.

This clone has a handful of counts. The V gene is TRBV24-1, the J gene TRBJ2-5, with no clear D. CDR1 is KGHDR and CDR2 is SFDVKD in the germline V gene. The CDR3 length is 12 residues. Deletions cut 9 bases from V and 2 bases from J, with 9 bases between. The CDR3 protein is CATADIQETQYF. Here the CDR3 DNA reads TGTGCCACCGCTGACATTCAAGAGACCCAGTACTTC.

V gene TRBV6-6 combines with J gene TRBJ1-3; D perhaps matches TRBD1 (6 bases). Trimming removed 6 bases at V and 8 bases at J, with 17 bases between. The CDR3 covers 14 residues. The germline V gene encodes CDR1 MNHNY and CDR2 SVGAGI (reference sequence). CDR3 bases: TGTGCCAGCAGAACTGGACAGACAATTCACACCATATATTTT. Protein sequence: CASRTGQTIHTIYF.

This clone came up once. The CDR3 loop is CSVEDASGGVGETQYF. In nucleotides, the CDR3 is TGCAGCGTTGAAGACGCTAGCGGGGGGGTTGGAGAGACCCAGTACTTC. The chain has TRBV29-1 and TRBJ2-5; 12 bases are a match to TRBD2. The CDR3 length is 16 residues. V lost 0 bases to trimming and J lost 4 bases; unmatched junction nucleotides: 6. CDR1 SQVTM and CDR2 ANQGSEA come from the germline V gene.

V gene TRBV9 combines with J gene TRBJ1-5; D is ambiguous. Per the germline V gene, CDR1 is SGDLS and CDR2 is YYNGEE. V lost 0 bases to trimming and J lost 0 bases, with 10 bases between them. The length of the CDR3 is 16 residues. Here the CDR3 reads CASSVGTGNSNQPQHF. As DNA, the CDR3 is TGTGCCAGCAGCGTAGGGACCGGCAATAGCAATCAGCCCCAGCATTTT.

The chain employs TRBV28 and TRBJ1-5, with no clear D. Trimming shortened V by 3 bases and J by 4 bases, and 13 bases separated the two germline ends. The CDR3 is 15 amino acids. Germline V gene data show CDR1 as MDHEN and CDR2 as SYDVKM. CDR3 in amino acids: CASSFLSSGNQPQHF. The CDR3 DNA follows: TGTGCCAGCAGTTTCTTGTCCAGTGGGAATCAGCCCCAGCATTTT.

In DNA, the CDR3 is TGTGCCAGCAGATTCGGACAGAACACTGAAGCTTTCTTT. Its translation: CASRFGQNTEAFF. V is TRBV2 and J is TRBJ1-1, with D possibly being TRBD1 (5 bases). The germline V gene encodes CDR1 SNHLY and CDR2 FYNNEI. With 6 bases removed from V and 1 base from J, the gap between germline ends came to 9 bases. The CDR3 loop spans 13 amino acids.

The chain combines TRBV19 with TRBJ1-1; 8 bases fit TRBD1. The CDR3 consists of 15 residues. Germline CDR1 reads LNHDA; CDR2 reads SQIVND (reference sequence). V was pared by 5 bases and J by 4 bases, with 9 bases of the junction left unmatched. The CDR3 sequence is CASSVGTGVRTEAFF. The CDR3 DNA reads as TGTGCCAGTAGTGTCGGGACAGGAGTCCGCACTGAAGCTTTCTTT.

The chain is built from TRBV6-2 or TRBV6-3 and TRBJ2-5, with D perhaps TRBD2 (5 bases). From germline, CDR1 is MNHEY and CDR2 SVGEGT. V was trimmed by 0 bases and J by 4 bases, leaving 24 bases between them. This CDR3 spans 19 amino acids. The DNA for the CDR3 is TGTGCCAGCAGTTACTCGGAAGGGAAGCGGTTCATGTCTTCAGAGACCCAGTACTTC. Its translation is CASSYSEGKRFMSSETQYF.

The chain joins TRBV4-3 to TRBJ2-3; no clear D gene. Germline CDR1 reads LGHNA; CDR2 reads YSLEER. The CDR3 runs 16 residues. V was shortened by 0 bases and J by 0 bases, with 10 bases between the two germline ends. CDR3 coding DNA: TGCGCCAGCAGCCAAGAATGGCGCGCTAGCACAGATACGCAGTATTTT. It specifies CASSQEWRASTDTQYF.

V is TRBV30 and J is TRBJ1-5, with D unresolved. The CDR3 sequence is 13 residues long. Trimming took off 4 bases at V and 2 bases at J, with 9 bases between the two ends. Germline lookup yields CDR1 GTSNPN and CDR2 SVGIG (reference sequence). CDR3 amino acids: CAWNRRGNQPQHF. The CDR3 region has the DNA TGTGCCTGGAACCGAAGAGGCAATCAGCCCCAGCATTTT.

The genes are TRBV12-3 or TRBV12-4 and TRBJ1-2; D not resolved. Trimming took 8 bases from V and 2 from J, leaving 9 bases between them. The CDR3 extends over 12 amino acids. The CDR3 region is CASFGVNYGYTF. CDR3 bases: TGTGCCAGCTTCGGGGTAAACTATGGCTACACCTTC.

DNA of the CDR3: TGTGCCAGCAGCCAGGCCGGAGGGAGGAACACTGAAGCTTTCTTT. Residues: CASSQAGGRNTEAFF. This sequence joins TRBV3-1 (or the pseudogene TRBV3-2) and TRBJ1-1; D is ambiguous. V was cut by 3 bases and J by 1 base, with 12 bases left in between. This CDR3 is built from 15 residues. Germline V gives CDR1 LGHDT, CDR2 YNNKEL (reference sequence).